The 2 T cell receptor beta chains below were found in one sample sequenced in a study of blood T cell repertoires in COVID-19. Libraries were prepared by immunoSEQ multiplex PCR; TCRdb keeps only in-frame clonotypes and omits some of them. The repertoire holds about 240,000 clones, with 75% to 90% as singletons. What was sequenced was PBMCs or T cells enriched from blood (not recorded which). The receptors stem from a woman aged 25 to 45 who had recovered from COVID-19.

The CDR3 protein is CASSSGQGPEAFF. The CDR3 DNA sequence: TGTGCCAGCAGCTCGGGACAGGGCCCTGAAGCTTTCTTT. The J gene is TRBJ1-1, the V gene TRBV28; TRBD1 agrees at 9 bases. CDR1 is MDHEN and CDR2 is SYDVKM in the germline V gene. The CDR3 runs to 13 residues. V lost 6 bases to trimming and J lost 6 bases; unmatched junction nucleotides: 5.

This CDR3 reads CASSVVAGHEQFF. For the CDR3, the DNA is TGTGCCAGCAGCGTAGTTGCGGGTCATGAGCAGTTCTTC. The chain carries TRBV9 and TRBJ2-1, with TRBD2 as a possible D gene (5 bases). The CDR3 extends over 13 amino acids. The V and J ends lost 0 bases and 8 bases respectively, with 9 bases between them. CDR1 is SGDLS and CDR2 is YYNGEE in the germline V gene.